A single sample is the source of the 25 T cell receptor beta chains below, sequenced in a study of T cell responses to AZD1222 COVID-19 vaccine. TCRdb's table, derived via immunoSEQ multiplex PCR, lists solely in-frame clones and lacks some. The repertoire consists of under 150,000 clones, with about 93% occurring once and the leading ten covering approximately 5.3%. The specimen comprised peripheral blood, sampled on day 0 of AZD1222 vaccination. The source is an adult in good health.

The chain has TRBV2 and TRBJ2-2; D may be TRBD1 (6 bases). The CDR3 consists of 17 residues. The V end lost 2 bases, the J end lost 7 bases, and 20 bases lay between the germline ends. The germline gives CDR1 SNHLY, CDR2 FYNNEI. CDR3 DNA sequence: TGTGCCAGCAGTGAACCTGAGGGGGAGATGGGAAACGGGGAGCTGTTTTTT. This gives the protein CASSEPEGEMGNGELFF.

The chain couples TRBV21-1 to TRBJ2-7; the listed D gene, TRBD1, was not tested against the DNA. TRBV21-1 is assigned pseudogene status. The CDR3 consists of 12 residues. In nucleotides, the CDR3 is TGTGCCATAGGGGGATCCACCTACGAGCAGTACTTC. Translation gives CAIGGSTYEQYF.

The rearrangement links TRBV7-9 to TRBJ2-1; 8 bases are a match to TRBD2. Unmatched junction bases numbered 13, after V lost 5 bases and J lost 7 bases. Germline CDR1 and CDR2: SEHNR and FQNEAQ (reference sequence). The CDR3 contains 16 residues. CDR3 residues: CASSQWAGGTGNEQFF. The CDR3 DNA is TGTGCCAGCAGCCAGTGGGCGGGGGGTACGGGGAATGAGCAGTTCTTC. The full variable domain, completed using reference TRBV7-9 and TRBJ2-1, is DTGVSQNPRHKITKRGQNVTFRCDPISEHNRLYWYRQTLGQGPEFLTYFQNEAQLEKSRLLSDRFSAERPKGSFSTLEIQRTEQGDSAMYLCASSQWAGGTGNEQFFGPGTRLTVL.

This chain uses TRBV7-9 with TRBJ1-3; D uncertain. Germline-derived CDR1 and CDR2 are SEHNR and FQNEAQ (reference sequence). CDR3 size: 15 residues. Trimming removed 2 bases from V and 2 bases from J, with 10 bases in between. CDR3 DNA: TGTGCCAGCAGCTTACCCGGGTTCACTGGAAACACCATATATTTT. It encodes CASSLPGFTGNTIYF.

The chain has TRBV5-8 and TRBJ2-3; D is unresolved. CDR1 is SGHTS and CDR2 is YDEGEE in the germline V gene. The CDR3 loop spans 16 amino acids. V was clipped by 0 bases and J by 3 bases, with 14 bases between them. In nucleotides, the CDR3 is TGTGCCAGCAGCTTGGTATCTGGAGATTGGACAGATACGCAGTATTTT. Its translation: CASSLVSGDWTDTQYF.

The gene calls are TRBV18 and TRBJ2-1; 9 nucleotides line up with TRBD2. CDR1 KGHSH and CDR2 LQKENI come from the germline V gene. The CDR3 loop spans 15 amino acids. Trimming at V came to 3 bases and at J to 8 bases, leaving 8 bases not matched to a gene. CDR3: CASSPIAGAGYEQFF. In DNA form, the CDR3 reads TGTGCCAGCTCACCCATAGCGGGAGCGGGATATGAGCAGTTCTTC.

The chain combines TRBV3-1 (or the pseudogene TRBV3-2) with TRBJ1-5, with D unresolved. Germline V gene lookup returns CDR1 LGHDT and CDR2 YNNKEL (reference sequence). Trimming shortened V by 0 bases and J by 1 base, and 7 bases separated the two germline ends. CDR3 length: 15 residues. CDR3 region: CASSQDSLSNQPQHF. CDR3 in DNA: TGTGCCAGCAGCCAAGATAGTTTAAGCAATCAGCCCCAGCATTTT.

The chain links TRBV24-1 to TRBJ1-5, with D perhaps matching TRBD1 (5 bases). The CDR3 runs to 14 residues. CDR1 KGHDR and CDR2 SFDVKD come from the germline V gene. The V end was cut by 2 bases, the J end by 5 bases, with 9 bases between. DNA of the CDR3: TGTGCCACCAGTGATTCCGGGGGAGATCAGCCCCAGCATTTT. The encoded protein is CATSDSGGDQPQHF.

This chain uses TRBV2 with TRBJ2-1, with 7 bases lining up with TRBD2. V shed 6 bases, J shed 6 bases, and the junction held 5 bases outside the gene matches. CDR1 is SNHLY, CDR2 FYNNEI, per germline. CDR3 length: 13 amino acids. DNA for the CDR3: TGTGCCAGCAGAAGCGGGGCCTTCAATGAGCAGTTCTTC. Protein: CASRSGAFNEQFF.

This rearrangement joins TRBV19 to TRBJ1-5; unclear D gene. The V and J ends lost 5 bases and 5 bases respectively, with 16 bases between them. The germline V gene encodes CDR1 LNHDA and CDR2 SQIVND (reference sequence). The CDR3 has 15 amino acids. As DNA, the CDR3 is TGTGCCAGTAGTCTCTTATTGGGAGACGATCAGCCCCAGCATTTT. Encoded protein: CASSLLLGDDQPQHF. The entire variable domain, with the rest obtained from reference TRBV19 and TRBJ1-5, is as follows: DGGITQSPKYLFRKEGQNVTLSCEQNLNHDAMYWYRQDPGQGLRLIYYSQIVNDFQKGDIAEGYSVSREKKESFPLTVTSAQKNPTAFYLCASSLLLGDDQPQHFGDGTRLSIL.

The CDR3 loop reads CASSAGLLQGGNTIYF. The DNA for the CDR3 is TGTGCCAGCAGCGCGGGATTATTACAGGGTGGAAACACCATATATTTT. J is TRBJ1-3 and V is TRBV9; the D gene is possibly TRBD1 (6 bases). The CDR3 consists of 16 residues. V lost 3 bases and J 3 bases, leaving 16 bases between the germline ends. Germline V gene data show CDR1 as SGDLS and CDR2 as YYNGEE.

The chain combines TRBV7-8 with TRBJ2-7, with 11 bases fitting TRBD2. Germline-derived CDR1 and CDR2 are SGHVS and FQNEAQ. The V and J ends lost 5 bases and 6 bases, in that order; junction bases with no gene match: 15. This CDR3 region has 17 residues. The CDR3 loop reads CASSASLILAGEGEQYF. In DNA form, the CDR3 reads TGTGCCAGCAGCGCCTCCCTCATACTAGCGGGAGAAGGCGAGCAGTACTTC.

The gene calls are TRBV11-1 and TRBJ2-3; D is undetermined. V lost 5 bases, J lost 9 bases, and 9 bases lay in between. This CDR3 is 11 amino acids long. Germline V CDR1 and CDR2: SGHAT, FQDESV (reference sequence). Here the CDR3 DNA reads TGTGCCAGCAGCGGTACCGGGACGCAGTATTTT. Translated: CASSGTGTQYF.

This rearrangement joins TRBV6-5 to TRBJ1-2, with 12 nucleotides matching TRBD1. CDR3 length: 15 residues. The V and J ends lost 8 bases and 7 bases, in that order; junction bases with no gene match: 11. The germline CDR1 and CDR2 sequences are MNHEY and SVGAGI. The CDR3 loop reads CASSKSGTGGFGYTF. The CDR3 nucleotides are TGTGCCAGCTCCAAGTCCGGGACAGGGGGCTTTGGCTACACCTTC.

In DNA form, the CDR3 reads TGTGCCAGCAGCTTATGGAGGGCTAAGGGGGCCAAAAACATTCAGTACTTC. It translates to CASSLWRAKGAKNIQYF. The chain uses TRBV7-2 and TRBJ2-4; TRBD2 is a possible D gene (6 bases). Germline CDR1 and CDR2: SGHTA and FQGNSA. This CDR3 spans 17 amino acids. The ends were cut back, 2 bases at V and 1 base at J, with 15 bases in the middle. Together with reference TRBV7-2 and TRBJ2-4, the CDR3 gives the full variable domain: GAGVSQSPSNKVTEKGKDVELRCDPISGHTALYWYRQSLGQGLEFLIYFQGNSAPDKSGLPSDRFSAERTGGSVSTLTIQRTQQEDSAVYLCASSLWRAKGAKNIQYFGAGTRLSVL.

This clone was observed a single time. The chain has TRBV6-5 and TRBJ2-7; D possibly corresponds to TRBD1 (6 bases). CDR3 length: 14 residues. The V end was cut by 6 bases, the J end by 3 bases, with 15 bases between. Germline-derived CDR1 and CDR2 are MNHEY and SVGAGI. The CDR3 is CASSRDRNFYEQYF. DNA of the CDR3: TGTGCCAGCAGCCGCGACAGGAACTTCTACGAGCAGTACTTC.

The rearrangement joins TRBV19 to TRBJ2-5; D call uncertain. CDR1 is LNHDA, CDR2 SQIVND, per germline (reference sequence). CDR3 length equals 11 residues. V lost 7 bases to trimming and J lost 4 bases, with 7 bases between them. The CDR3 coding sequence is TGTGCCAGTATTTCCAGAGAGACCCAGTACTTC. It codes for CASISRETQYF.

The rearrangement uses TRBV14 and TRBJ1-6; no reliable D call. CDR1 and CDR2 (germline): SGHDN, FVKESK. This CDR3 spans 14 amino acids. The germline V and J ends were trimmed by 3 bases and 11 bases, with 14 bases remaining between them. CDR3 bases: TGTGCCAGCAGCCACCGCGGAGCGGGTACACCCCTCCACTTT. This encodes CASSHRGAGTPLHF.

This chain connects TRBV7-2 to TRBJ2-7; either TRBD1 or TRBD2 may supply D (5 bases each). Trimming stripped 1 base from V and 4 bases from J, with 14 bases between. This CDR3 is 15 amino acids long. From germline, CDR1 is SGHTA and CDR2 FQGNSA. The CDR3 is CASSLVEGRGYEQYF. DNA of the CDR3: TGTGCCAGCAGCTTAGTCGAGGGACGGGGTTACGAGCAGTACTTC.

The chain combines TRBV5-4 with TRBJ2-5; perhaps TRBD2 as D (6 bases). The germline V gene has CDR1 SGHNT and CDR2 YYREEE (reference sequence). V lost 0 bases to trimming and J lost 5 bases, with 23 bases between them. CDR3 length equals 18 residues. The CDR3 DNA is TGTGCCAGCAGCTTGGGAGTTTTTGCGGGGCTAGCAGCGGAGACCCAGTACTTC. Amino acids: CASSLGVFAGLAAETQYF.

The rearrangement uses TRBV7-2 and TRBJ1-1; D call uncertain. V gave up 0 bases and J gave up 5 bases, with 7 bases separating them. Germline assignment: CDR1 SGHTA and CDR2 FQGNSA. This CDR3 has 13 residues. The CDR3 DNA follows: TGTGCCAGCAGCTTAGCGACCAGTACTGAAGCTTTCTTT. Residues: CASSLATSTEAFF.

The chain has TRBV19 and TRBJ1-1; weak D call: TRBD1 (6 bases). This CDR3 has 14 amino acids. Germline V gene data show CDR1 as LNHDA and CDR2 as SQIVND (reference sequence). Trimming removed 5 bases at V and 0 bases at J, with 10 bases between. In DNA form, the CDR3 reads TGTGCCAGTAGTGTCGGGACACTGAACACTGAAGCTTTCTTT. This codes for CASSVGTLNTEAFF.

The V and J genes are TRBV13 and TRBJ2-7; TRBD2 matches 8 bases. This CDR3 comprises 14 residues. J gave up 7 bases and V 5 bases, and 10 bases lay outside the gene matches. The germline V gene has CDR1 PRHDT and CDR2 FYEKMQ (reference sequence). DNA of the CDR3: TGTGCCAGCAGCCCGGGACTAGGGGTCGGGGAGCAGTACTTC. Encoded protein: CASSPGLGVGEQYF.

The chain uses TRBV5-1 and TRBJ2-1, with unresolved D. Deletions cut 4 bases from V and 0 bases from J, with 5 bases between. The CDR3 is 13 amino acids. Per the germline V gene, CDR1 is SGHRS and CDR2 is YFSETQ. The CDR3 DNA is TGCGCCAGCAGCCTAGACTCCTACAATGAGCAGTTCTTC. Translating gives CASSLDSYNEQFF. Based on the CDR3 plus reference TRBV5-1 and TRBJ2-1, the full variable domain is KAGVTQTPRYLIKTRGQQVTLSCSPISGHRSVSWYQQTPGQGLQFLFEYFSETQRNKGNFPGRFSGRQFSNSRSEMNVSTLELGDSALYLCASSLDSYNEQFFGPGTRLTVL.

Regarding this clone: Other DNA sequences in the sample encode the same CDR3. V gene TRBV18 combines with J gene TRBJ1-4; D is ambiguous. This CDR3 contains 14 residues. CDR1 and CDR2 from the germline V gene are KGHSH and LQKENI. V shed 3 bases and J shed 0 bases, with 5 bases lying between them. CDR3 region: CASSPGTTNEKLFF. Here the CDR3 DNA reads TGTGCCAGCTCACCCGGGACAACTAATGAAAAACTGTTTTTT.